This is a list of T cell receptor beta chains from one sample in a study of blood T cell repertoires in COVID-19. Sequencing was performed with immunoSEQ multiplex PCR; in TCRdb, only in-frame clones are kept and a portion is missing. The data hold about 200,000 clones, with roughly four fifths observed a single time. Sequencing was performed on peripheral blood. Receptor source: a woman aged 80 or over with COVID-19, enrolled during active disease. Each CDR3 is given with its conserved first and last residue. The D gene is left open where the match is weak. Clone size appears in some rows only: once, few, many, or a class for an expanded clone.

V,size,D,J,CDR3,DNA
TRBV6-5,.,TRBD2,TRBJ2-5,CASTKGRGNQETQYF,TGTGCCAGCACGAAAGGGCGGGGGAACCAAGAGACCCAGTACTTC
TRBV7-2,.,TRBD2,TRBJ2-7,CASSLIREGSEQYF,TGTGCCAGCAGCTTGATCCGGGAGGGTAGCGAGCAGTACTTC
TRBV5-1,.,TRBD2,TRBJ2-1,CASSLGWGGSDEQFF,TGCGCCAGCAGCTTGGGTTGGGGCGGGAGCGATGAGCAGTTCTTC
TRBV29-1,.,.,TRBJ2-7,CSVGTGSYEQYF,TGCAGCGTTGGGACTGGATCCTACGAGCAGTACTTC
TRBV19,.,.,TRBJ2-1,CATRDTAYNEQFF,TGTGCCACCCGGGACACAGCCTACAATGAGCAGTTCTTC
TRBV14,.,.,TRBJ1-6,CASSPGGASYNSPLHF,TGTGCCAGCAGTCCCGGGGGGGCCTCCTATAATTCACCCCTCCACTTT
TRBV2,.,.,TRBJ2-7,CASSDPGEEQYF,TGTGCCAGCAGTGACCCGGGGGAAGAGCAGTACTTC
TRBV19,.,.,TRBJ2-6,CASSRLAVVSGANVLTF,TGTGCCAGTAGTAGATTAGCGGTTGTCTCTGGGGCCAACGTCCTGACTTTC
TRBV7-2,.,TRBD1,TRBJ1-4,CASSLHPGTGRGLNEKLFF,TGTGCCAGCAGCCTACACCCCGGGACAGGGAGGGGACTCAATGAAAAACTGTTTTTT
TRBV6-5,.,TRBD1,TRBJ2-7,CASRQTGTGGYEQYF,TGTGCCAGCCGCCAGACCGGGACAGGGGGCTACGAGCAGTACTTC
TRBV24-1,.,.,TRBJ1-2,CATSESGGSYGYTF,TGTGCCACCAGTGAGTCGGGGGGTTCCTATGGCTACACCTTC
TRBV5-1,.,TRBD2,TRBJ2-1,CASSPIGLANYNEQFF,TGCGCCAGCAGCCCTATAGGACTAGCGAACTACAATGAGCAGTTCTTC
TRBV2,once,TRBD2,TRBJ2-1,CASSPFGLGLNEQFF,TGTGCCAGCAGTCCATTTGGACTAGGATTAAATGAGCAGTTCTTC
TRBV28,.,.,TRBJ2-3,CASTTRLGALDTQYF,TGTGCCAGCACCACTCGACTGGGGGCGTTAGATACGCAGTATTTT
TRBV9,.,TRBD1,TRBJ2-1,CASSDTGTGGQREQFF,TGTGCCAGCAGTGATACCGGGACAGGGGGCCAAAGGGAGCAGTTCTTC
TRBV3-1/TRBV3-2,.,.,TRBJ2-3,CASSPGFADTQYF,TGTGCCAGCAGCCCAGGGTTCGCAGATACGCAGTATTTT
TRBV5-1,.,TRBD2,TRBJ2-7,CASSLLGTIYEQYF,TGCGCCAGCAGCTTGTTGGGGACTATATACGAGCAGTACTTC
TRBV19,.,.,TRBJ2-7,CASSIDQGRAYEQYF,TGTGCCAGTAGTATAGATCAAGGGAGAGCCTACGAGCAGTACTTC
TRBV2,.,TRBD1,TRBJ2-2,CASSARQGAIGELFF,TGTGCCAGCAGTGCTAGACAGGGGGCGATCGGGGAGCTGTTTTTT
TRBV5-1,few,TRBD1,TRBJ1-2,CASSLGTGAGYTF,TGCGCCAGCAGCCTCGGGACAGGGGCCGGCTACACCTTC
TRBV19,.,TRBD1,TRBJ2-6,CASSIEGPQGIMSGANVLTF,TGTGCCAGTAGTATTGAGGGCCCACAGGGGATAATGTCTGGGGCCAACGTCCTGACTTTC
TRBV20-1,once,.,TRBJ2-5,CSASSLETQYF,TGCAGTGCTAGTTCTCTCGAGACCCAGTACTTC
TRBV18,few,TRBD2,TRBJ2-1,CASSPPSGSYNEQFF,TGTGCCAGCTCACCCCCTAGCGGGAGCTACAATGAGCAGTTCTTC
TRBV18,.,.,TRBJ1-6,CASSPTDLDSPLHF,TGTGCCAGCTCACCAACAGATTTAGATTCACCCCTCCACTTT
TRBV28,once,TRBD1,TRBJ1-5,CASSLRDSRNQPQHF,TGTGCCAGCAGTCTCCGGGACAGTCGCAATCAGCCCCAGCATTTT
TRBV11-2,.,TRBD2,TRBJ2-3,CASIPGLAVRKDTQYF,TGTGCCAGCATTCCGGGACTAGCGGTCCGCAAGGATACGCAGTATTTT
TRBV19,once,.,TRBJ1-1,CASSIRRENTEAFF,TGTGCCAGTAGTATAAGGCGGGAGAACACTGAAGCTTTCTTT
TRBV10-3,.,TRBD1,TRBJ1-1,CAIRGQGAFTEAFF,TGTGCCATCAGGGGACAGGGTGCATTTACTGAAGCTTTCTTT
TRBV19,.,.,TRBJ1-5,CASSQPARRGDQPQHF,TGTGCCAGTAGTCAACCCGCTCGGCGGGGCGATCAGCCCCAGCATTTT
TRBV18,once,.,TRBJ2-7,CASSLAGPPYEQYF,TGTGCCAGCTCACTGGCAGGGCCTCCCTACGAGCAGTACTTC
TRBV6-5,.,.,TRBJ2-7,CASSYRDKGGYEQYF,TGTGCCAGCAGTTACCGGGACAAGGGTGGGTACGAGCAGTACTTC
TRBV19,.,TRBD1,TRBJ1-2,CASSADRGFGDYTF,TGTGCCAGTAGTGCTGACAGGGGGTTTGGGGACTACACCTTC
TRBV29-1,.,TRBD2,TRBJ2-1,CSVSPTSVFNNEQFF,TGCAGCGTTAGCCCCACTAGCGTCTTTAACAATGAGCAGTTCTTC
TRBV7-9,.,.,TRBJ1-5,CASSPDSMGNQPQHF,TGTGCCAGCAGCCCGGACAGTATGGGCAATCAGCCCCAGCATTTT
TRBV5-1,many,.,TRBJ1-1,CASSLEQGRTEAFF,TGCGCCAGCAGCTTGGAGCAGGGAAGGACTGAAGCTTTCTTT
TRBV5-5,.,.,TRBJ2-4,CASSPISATGQQNIQYF,TGTGCCAGCAGCCCGATAAGCGCCACAGGACAGCAAAACATTCAGTACTTC
TRBV6-5,.,TRBD1,TRBJ1-2,CASSPQGQGARGYTF,TGTGCCAGCAGTCCCCAGGGACAGGGGGCGCGCGGCTACACCTTC
TRBV5-1,.,TRBD1,TRBJ2-7,CASRPQGAPYEQYF,TGCGCCAGCAGACCACAGGGGGCCCCCTACGAGCAGTACTTC
TRBV18,.,TRBD1,TRBJ1-2,CASSSLDRGRGYTF,TGTGCCAGCTCATCCTTGGACAGGGGGCGAGGCTACACCTTC
TRBV20-1,.,TRBD1,TRBJ1-1,CSVRTGGGAFF,TGCAGTGTCCGGACAGGCGGTGGAGCTTTCTTT
TRBV5-6,.,TRBD2,TRBJ2-5,CASSPGTIETQYF,TGTGCCAGCAGCCCCGGGACTATCGAGACCCAGTACTTC
TRBV5-8,.,.,TRBJ1-5,CASRQYSNQPQHF,TGTGCCAGCAGACAATATAGCAATCAGCCCCAGCATTTT
TRBV18,.,TRBD1,TRBJ1-1,CASSQDRDTEAFF,TGTGCCAGCTCCCAAGACAGGGACACTGAAGCTTTCTTT
TRBV7-9,.,TRBD1,TRBJ1-1,CASSLGDRDTTEAFF,TGTGCCAGCAGCTTAGGGGACAGGGACACCACTGAAGCTTTCTTT
TRBV5-1,.,TRBD2,TRBJ2-5,CASSSGNKRGQETQYF,TGCGCCAGCAGCTCTGGAAACAAGCGGGGCCAAGAGACCCAGTACTTC
TRBV27,.,.,TRBJ1-2,CASSLFPSRVRYGYTF,TGTGCCAGCAGTTTATTCCCAAGCAGGGTACGATATGGCTACACCTTC